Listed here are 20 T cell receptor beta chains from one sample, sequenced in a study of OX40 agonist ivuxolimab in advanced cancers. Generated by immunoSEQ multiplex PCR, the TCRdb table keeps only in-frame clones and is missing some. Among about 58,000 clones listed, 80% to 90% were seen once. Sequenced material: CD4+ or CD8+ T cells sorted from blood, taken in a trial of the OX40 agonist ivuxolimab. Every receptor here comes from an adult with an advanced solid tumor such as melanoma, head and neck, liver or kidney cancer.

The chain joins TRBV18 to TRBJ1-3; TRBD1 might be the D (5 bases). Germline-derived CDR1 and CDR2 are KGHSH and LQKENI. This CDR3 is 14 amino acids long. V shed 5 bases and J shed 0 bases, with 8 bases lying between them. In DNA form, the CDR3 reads TGTGCCAGCTCAGCAGGGACCTCTGGAAACACCATATATTTT. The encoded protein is CASSAGTSGNTIYF.

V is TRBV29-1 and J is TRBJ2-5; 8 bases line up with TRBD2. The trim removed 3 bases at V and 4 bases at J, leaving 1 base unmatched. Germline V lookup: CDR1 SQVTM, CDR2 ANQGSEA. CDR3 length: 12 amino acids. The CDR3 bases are TGCAGCGTTGACGGGAGGGGAGAGACCCAGTACTTC. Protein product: CSVDGRGETQYF. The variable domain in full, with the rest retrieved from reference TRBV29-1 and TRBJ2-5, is SAVISQKPSRDICQRGTSLTIQCQVDSQVTMMFWYRQQPGQSLTLIATANQGSEATYESGFVIDKFPISRPNLTFSTLTVSNMSPEDSSIYLCSVDGRGETQYFGPGTRLLVL.

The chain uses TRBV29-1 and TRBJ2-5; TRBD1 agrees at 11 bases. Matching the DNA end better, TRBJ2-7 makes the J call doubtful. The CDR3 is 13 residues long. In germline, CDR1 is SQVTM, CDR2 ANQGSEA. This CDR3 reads CSVDGTGGHEQYF. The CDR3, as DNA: TGCAGCGTTGATGGGACAGGGGGTCACGAGCAGTACTTC.

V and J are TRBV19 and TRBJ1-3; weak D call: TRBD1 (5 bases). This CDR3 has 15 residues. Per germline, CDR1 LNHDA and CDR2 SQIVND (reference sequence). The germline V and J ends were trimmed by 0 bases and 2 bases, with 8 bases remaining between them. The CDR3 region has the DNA TGTGCCAGTAGTATAGAGCAGGGAGCTGGAAACACCATATATTTT. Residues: CASSIEQGAGNTIYF. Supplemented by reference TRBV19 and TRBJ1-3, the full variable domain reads DGGITQSPKYLFRKEGQNVTLSCEQNLNHDAMYWYRQDPGQGLRLIYYSQIVNDFQKGDIAEGYSVSREKKESFPLTVTSAQKNPTAFYLCASSIEQGAGNTIYFGEGSWLTVV.

This CDR3 is CASSPPPYSYNEQFF. As DNA, the CDR3 is TGTGCCAGCAGCCCCCCGCCTTACTCCTACAATGAGCAGTTCTTC. This sequence joins TRBV28 and TRBJ2-1; D remains ambiguous. Trimming removed 6 bases from V and 0 bases from J, with 12 bases in between. This CDR3 is 15 amino acids long. Germline V gene sequence: CDR1 MDHEN, CDR2 SYDVKM. Together with reference TRBV28 and TRBJ2-1, the CDR3 gives the full variable domain: DVKVTQSSRYLVKRTGEKVFLECVQDMDHENMFWYRQDPGLGLRLIYFSYDVKMKEKGDIPEGYSVSREKKERFSLILESASTNQTSMYLCASSPPPYSYNEQFFGPGTRLTVL.

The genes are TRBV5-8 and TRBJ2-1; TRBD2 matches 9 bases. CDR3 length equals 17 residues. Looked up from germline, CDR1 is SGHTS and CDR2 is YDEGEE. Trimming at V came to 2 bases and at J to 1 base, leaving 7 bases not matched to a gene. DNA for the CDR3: TGTGCCAGCAGCTTAGTAGGTGCGGGAGGGTCCTACAATGAGCAGTTCTTC. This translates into CASSLVGAGGSYNEQFF.

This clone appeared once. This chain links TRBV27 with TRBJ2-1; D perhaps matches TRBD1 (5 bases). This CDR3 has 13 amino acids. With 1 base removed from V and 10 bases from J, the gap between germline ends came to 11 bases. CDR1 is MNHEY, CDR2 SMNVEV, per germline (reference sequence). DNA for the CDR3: TGTGCCAGCAGTTTATGGGGCGGACGCGAGCAGTTCTTC. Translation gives CASSLWGGREQFF.

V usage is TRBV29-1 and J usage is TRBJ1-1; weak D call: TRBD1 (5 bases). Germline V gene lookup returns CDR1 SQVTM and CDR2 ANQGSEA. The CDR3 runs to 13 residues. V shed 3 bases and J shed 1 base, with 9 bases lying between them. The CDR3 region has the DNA TGCAGCGTTGATCAGGGCCGGAACACTGAAGCTTTCTTT. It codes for CSVDQGRNTEAFF.

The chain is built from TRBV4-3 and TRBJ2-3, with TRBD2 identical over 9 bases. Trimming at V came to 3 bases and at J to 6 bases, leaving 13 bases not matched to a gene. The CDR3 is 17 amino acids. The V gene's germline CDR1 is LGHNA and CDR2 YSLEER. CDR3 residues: CASSHRGQNSGRDTQYF. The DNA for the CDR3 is TGCGCCAGCAGCCATCGGGGCCAGAACAGCGGGAGGGATACGCAGTATTTT.

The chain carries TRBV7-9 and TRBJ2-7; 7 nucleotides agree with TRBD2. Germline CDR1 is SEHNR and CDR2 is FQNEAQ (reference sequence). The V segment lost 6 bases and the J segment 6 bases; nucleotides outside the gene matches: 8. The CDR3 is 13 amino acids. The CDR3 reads CASSWGGRTEQYF. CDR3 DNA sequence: TGTGCCAGCAGTTGGGGGGGACGTACCGAGCAGTACTTC.

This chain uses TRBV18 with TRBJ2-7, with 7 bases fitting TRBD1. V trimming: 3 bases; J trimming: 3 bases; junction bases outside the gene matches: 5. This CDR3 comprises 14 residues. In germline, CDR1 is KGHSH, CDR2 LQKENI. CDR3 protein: CASSPSRDSYEQYF. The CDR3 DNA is TGTGCCAGCTCACCCTCGAGGGACAGCTACGAGCAGTACTTC.

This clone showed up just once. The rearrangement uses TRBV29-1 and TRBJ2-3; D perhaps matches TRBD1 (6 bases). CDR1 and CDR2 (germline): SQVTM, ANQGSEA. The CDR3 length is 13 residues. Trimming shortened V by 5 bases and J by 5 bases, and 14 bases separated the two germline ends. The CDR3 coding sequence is TGCAGCGTTCCCCGGACAGATGGAGATACGCAGTATTTT. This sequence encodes CSVPRTDGDTQYF.

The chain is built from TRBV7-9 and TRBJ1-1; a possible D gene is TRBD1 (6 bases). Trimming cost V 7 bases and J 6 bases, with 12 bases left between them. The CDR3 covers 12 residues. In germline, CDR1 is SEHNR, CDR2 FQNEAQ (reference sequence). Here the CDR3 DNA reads TGTGCCAGCATAGGGGGGGACGCTGAAGCTTTCTTT. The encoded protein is CASIGGDAEAFF.

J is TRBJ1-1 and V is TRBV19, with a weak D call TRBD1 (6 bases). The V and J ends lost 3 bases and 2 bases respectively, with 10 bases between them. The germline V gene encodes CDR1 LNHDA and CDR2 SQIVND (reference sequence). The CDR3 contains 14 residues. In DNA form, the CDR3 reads TGTGCCAGTAGTATTAACAGGGACAACACTGAAGCTTTCTTT. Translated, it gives CASSINRDNTEAFF.

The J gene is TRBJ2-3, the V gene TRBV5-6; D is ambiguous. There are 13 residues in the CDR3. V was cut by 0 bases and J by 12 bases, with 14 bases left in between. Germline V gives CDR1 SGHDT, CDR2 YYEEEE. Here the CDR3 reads CASSLAQTTEQYF. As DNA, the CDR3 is TGTGCCAGCAGCTTGGCGCAAACTACAGAACAGTATTTT.

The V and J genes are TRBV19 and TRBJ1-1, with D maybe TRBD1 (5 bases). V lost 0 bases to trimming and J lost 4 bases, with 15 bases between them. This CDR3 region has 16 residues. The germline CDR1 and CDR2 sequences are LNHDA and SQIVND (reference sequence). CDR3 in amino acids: CASSIEFRAGSTEAFF. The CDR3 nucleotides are TGTGCCAGTAGTATAGAGTTCAGGGCTGGTAGCACTGAAGCTTTCTTT. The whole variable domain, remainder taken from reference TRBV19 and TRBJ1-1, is DGGITQSPKYLFRKEGQNVTLSCEQNLNHDAMYWYRQDPGQGLRLIYYSQIVNDFQKGDIAEGYSVSREKKESFPLTVTSAQKNPTAFYLCASSIEFRAGSTEAFFGQGTRLTVV.

CDR3 nucleotide sequence: TGTGCCAGCAGCCAAACGAGGGGGGAGTCGGATACGCAGTATTTT. Protein sequence: CASSQTRGESDTQYF. The chain employs TRBV4-2 and TRBJ2-3; D is possibly TRBD1 or TRBD2 (6 bases each). Germline CDR1 is LGHNA and CDR2 is YNFKEQ. V dropped 2 bases and J dropped 6 bases, with 15 bases sitting between them. CDR3 size: 15 residues.

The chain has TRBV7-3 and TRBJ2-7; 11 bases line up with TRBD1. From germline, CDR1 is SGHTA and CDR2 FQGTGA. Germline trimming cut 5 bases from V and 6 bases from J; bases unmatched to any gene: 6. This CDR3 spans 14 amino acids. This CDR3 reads CASSKDRGQAEQYF. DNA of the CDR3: TGTGCCAGCAGCAAGGACAGGGGGCAGGCCGAGCAGTACTTC.

CDR3 in DNA: TGTGCCAGCAGCCGCGGGACCACAGATACGCAGTATTTT. Its protein product is CASSRGTTDTQYF. The J gene is TRBJ2-3, the V gene TRBV7-9, with a tentative D call TRBD2 (6 bases). Trimming cost V 5 bases and J 2 bases, with 8 bases left between them. The CDR3 runs to 13 residues. Germline CDR1 and CDR2: SEHNR and FQNEAQ (reference sequence). Full variable domain (missing parts from reference TRBV7-9 and TRBJ2-3): DTGVSQNPRHKITKRGQNVTFRCDPISEHNRLYWYRQTLGQGPEFLTYFQNEAQLEKSRLLSDRFSAERPKGSFSTLEIQRTEQGDSAMYLCASSRGTTDTQYFGPGTRLTVL.

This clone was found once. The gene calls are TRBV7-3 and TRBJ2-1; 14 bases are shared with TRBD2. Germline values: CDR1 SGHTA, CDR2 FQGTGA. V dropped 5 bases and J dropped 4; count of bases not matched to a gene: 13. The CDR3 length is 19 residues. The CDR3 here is CASSELGLAGDSYYNEQFF. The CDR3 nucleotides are TGTGCCAGCAGCGAATTGGGACTAGCGGGGGATTCCTATTACAATGAGCAGTTCTTC.